This T cell receptor (beta chain) originates from a study of breast tumors, draining lymph nodes, adjacent tissues. Study results and caveats: That most tumor T cells come from lymph nodes remained unproven.

This clonotype came up many times. As yet, its antigen is unknown. TCRdb re-called the multiplex PCR reads with MiXCR, one entry per CDR3 protein. The sample shows some 200,000 distinct CDR3 sequences, approximately 33% of them seen only once. V lost 5 bases and J 7 bases, leaving 21 bases between the germline ends. The CDR3 length is 15 residues. CDR1 SEHNR and CDR2 FQNEAQ come from the germline V gene (reference sequence). Samples came from axillary lymph nodes draining the breast cancer. The chain carries TRBV7-9 and TRBJ2-7, with unresolved D. Sequencing used axillary lymph node tissue. This sequence was found in a female donor with breast cancer. Some clones in this sample may be carry-over from other donors' samples. Here the CDR3 DNA reads TGTGCCAGCAGCCACACCTCGACGGACCCGAGGGAGCAGTACTTC. It yields the protein CASSHTSTDPREQYF.